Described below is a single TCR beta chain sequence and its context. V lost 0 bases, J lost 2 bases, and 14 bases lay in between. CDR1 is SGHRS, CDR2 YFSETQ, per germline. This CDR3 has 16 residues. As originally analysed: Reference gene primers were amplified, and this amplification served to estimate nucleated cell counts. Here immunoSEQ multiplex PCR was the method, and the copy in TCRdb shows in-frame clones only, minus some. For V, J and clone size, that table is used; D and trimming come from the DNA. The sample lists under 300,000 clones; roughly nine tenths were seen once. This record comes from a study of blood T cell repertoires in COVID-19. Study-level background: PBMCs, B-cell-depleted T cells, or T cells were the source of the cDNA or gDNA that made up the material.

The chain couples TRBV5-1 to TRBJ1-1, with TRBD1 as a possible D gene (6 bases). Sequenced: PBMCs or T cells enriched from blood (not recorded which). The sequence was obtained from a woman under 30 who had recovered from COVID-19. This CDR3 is CASSLEYRVRNTEAFF. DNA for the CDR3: TGCGCCAGCAGCTTGGAATACAGGGTAAGAAACACTGAAGCTTTCTTT.